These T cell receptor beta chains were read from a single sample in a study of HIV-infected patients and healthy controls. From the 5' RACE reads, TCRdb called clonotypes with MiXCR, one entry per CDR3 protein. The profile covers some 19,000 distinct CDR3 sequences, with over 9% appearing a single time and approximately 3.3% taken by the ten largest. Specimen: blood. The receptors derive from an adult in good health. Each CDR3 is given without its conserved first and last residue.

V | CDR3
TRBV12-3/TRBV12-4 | ASSLFSGSGQETQY
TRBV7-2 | ASSLNVAGDGTDTQY
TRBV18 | ASSPDRDTEAF
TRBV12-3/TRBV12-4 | ASSLSRAPLH
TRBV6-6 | ASSYSVAGVETGELF
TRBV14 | ASSQGGTSGGGQF
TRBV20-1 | SARVLAGSSYNEQF
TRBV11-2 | ASSLSPIRGIQY
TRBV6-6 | ASRLAGGPYEQY
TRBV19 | ASSRLAGVYNEQF
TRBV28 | ASKSRGLAGTVYIQY
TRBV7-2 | ASGPNTGELF
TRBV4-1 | ASSQDSTEQY
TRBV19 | ASSIASGTRTDTQY
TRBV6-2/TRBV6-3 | ASRGQGATEAF
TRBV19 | ASTWRTADLDTQY
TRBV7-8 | ASSLSGRLNTEAF
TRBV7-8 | ASSQGGFDAKTQY
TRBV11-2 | ASSLLPGPYEQY
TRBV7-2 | ASSFLAGVTDTQY
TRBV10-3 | AIGAGGRGDTQY
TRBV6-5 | ASSFSGAGGNGDEQY
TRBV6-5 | ASSYSTGGGTYEQY
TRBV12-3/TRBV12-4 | ASSPTTDTQY
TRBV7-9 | ASSSLNTGLAFRPDTQY
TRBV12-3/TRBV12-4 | ASSLSVEQF
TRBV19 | ASTLGGGELDTQY
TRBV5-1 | ASSLQGDTEAF
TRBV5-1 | ASSRTSGRSYNEQF
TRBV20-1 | SADSGSSYEQY
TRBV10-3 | AISEAQGEETQY
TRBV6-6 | AAMRGVAAQETQY
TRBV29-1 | SVGRGGSYEQY
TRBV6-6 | ASKRGSTDTQY
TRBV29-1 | SVGRPSGRGLSTDTQY
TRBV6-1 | ATRDRGATDTQY
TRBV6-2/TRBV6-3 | ASTEQGNEKLF
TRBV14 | ASSQDLTGGFGTGELF
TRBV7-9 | ASSLDYVEQY
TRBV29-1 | SVEGLADRSYNEQF
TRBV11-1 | ASSLPLEGVSTDTQY
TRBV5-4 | ASSSGTSGANEQF
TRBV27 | ASSPRTVNTEAF
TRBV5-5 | ASSLGLAGETTPYEQY
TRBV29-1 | SVELRTDGTQY
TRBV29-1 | SVLDPTGAKNIQY
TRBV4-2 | ASSRMTATQYNEQF
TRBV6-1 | ASIATSGSYNEQF
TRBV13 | ASTDGTTNGADTQY
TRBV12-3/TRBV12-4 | ACKGGGLEY
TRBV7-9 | ASSLYGVDTQY
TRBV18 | ASSPLQRGTFMNTEAF
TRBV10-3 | ACSRGLESNQPQH
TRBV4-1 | ASSQVPSAPSYEQY
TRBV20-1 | SAREPKRNSDTQY
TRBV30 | AWSGPGLAGVHEQY
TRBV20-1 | SASPAGGLTDTQY
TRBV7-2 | ASSLETVYGYT
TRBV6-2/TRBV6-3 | ASKRVGTEAF
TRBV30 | AWRPGTAYEQY